Given below is one T cell receptor (beta chain) in context. The antigen is undetermined. Germline assignment: CDR1 SGHDT and CDR2 YYEEEE. The CDR3 contains 14 residues. Trimming removed 4 bases from V and 10 bases from J; junction bases left unmatched: 13. These data originate in a study of Ad26.COV2.S vaccination and SARS-CoV-2 variants. Study-wide points: Substantial breadth was reported for post-vaccination spike-specific CD8+ and CD4+ T cells. An underestimation of total T cell responses may have resulted from the TCR breadth and depth analyses.

Clones were sequenced by immunoSEQ multiplex PCR, and TCRdb holds only the in-frame ones, with some missing. The sample gives some 350,000 clones, 92% of which show up once; under 4% is in the top ten. The rearrangement uses TRBV5-6 and TRBJ1-1; 7 bases agree with TRBD1. Material: peripheral blood, obtained after recovery from COVID-19. This sequence was found in a human donor who had recovered from COVID-19. CDR3 nucleotides: TGTGCCAGCAGCAGAAGACAGGGAACGTCGATAGCTTTCTTT. Its protein product is CASSRRQGTSIAFF. Full variable domain (rest looked up from reference TRBV5-6 and TRBJ1-1): DAGVTQSPTHLIKTRGQQVTLRCSPKSGHDTVSWYQQALGQGPQFIFQYYEEEERQRGNFPDRFSGHQFPNYSSELNVNALLLGDSALYLCASSRRQGTSIAFFGQGTRLTVV.